This entry describes one T cell receptor beta chain. Its antigen is unidentified. Some clones are missing from TCRdb's copy, which holds only in-frame ones; the method was immunoSEQ multiplex PCR. The sample contains under 40,000 clones, around 79% of which appear only once. The data derive from a study of T cells in narcolepsy. The study, taken as a whole, reports: Same-patient CSF and blood CD4+ T cell clonotypes included HCRT-specific and TRIB2-specific autoreactive ones.

With 0 bases removed from V and 5 bases from J, the gap between germline ends came to 11 bases. The CDR3 totals 14 residues. The germline gives CDR1 SEHNR, CDR2 FQNEAQ (reference sequence). V is TRBV7-9 and J is TRBJ2-7; D is unresolved. The sequenced material came from CD45RA- memory CD4+ T cells from PBMCs. The receptor's source is a human donor with narcolepsy. The CDR3 loop is CASSLAGMGHEQYF. CDR3 nucleotide sequence: TGTGCCAGCAGCTTAGCGGGTATGGGTCACGAGCAGTACTTC.